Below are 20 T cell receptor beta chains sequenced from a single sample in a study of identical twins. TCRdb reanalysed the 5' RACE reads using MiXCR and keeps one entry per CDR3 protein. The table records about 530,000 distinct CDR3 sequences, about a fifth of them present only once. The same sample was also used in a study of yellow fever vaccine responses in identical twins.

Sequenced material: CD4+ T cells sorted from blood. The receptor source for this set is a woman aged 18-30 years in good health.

CDR3 loop: CASSESATGFNTDTQYF. CDR3 bases: TGTGCCAGCAGTGAATCGGCGACAGGGTTCAACACAGATACGCAGTATTTT. This chain connects TRBV25-1 to TRBJ2-3, with 7 bases that match TRBD1. CDR1 is MGHDK, CDR2 SYGVNS, per germline. V dropped 1 base and J dropped 2; count of bases not matched to a gene: 9. The CDR3 consists of 17 residues.

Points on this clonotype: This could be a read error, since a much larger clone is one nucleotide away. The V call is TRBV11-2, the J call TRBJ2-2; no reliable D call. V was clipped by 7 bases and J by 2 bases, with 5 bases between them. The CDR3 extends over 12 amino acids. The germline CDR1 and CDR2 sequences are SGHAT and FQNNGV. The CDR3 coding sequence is TGTGCCAGCACCGTCAACACCGGGGAGCTGTTTTTT. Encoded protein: CASTVNTGELFF.

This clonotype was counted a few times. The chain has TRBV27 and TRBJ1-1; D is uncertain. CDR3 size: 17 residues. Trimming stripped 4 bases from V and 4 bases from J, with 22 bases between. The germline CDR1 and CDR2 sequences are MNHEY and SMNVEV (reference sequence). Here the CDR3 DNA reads TGTGCCAGCAGTTCCCAGTCGAGGGCCGCTATTGGCACTGAAGCTTTCTTT. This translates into CASSSQSRAAIGTEAFF.

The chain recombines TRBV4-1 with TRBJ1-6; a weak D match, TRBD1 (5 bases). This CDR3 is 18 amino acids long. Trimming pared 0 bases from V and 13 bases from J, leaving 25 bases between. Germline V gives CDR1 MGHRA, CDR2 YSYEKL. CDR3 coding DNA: TGCGCCAGCAGCCAAGATCAAGGCAGACCGACTTCTGGGGGGCCCCTCCACTTT. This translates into CASSQDQGRPTSGGPLHF.

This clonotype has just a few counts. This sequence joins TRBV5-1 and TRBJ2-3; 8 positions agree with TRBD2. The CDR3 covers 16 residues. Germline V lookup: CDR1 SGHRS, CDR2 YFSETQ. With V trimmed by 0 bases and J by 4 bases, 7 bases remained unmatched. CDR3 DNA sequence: TGCGCCAGCAGCTTGGTGCTGCGGGAGGCCCCAGATACGCAGTATTTT. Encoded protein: CASSLVLREAPDTQYF.

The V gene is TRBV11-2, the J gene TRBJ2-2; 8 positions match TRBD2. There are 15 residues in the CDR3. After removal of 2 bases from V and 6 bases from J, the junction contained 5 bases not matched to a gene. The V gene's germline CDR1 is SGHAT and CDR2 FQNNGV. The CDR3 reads CASSLSGGLPGELFF. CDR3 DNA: TGTGCCAGCAGCTTATCGGGGGGGCTTCCCGGGGAGCTGTTTTTT.

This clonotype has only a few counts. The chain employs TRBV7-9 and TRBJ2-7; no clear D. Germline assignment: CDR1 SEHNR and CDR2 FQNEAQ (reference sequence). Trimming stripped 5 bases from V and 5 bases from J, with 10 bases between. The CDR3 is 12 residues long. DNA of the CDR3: TGTGCCAGCAGCACATACAACGACGAGCAGTACTTC. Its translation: CASSTYNDEQYF.

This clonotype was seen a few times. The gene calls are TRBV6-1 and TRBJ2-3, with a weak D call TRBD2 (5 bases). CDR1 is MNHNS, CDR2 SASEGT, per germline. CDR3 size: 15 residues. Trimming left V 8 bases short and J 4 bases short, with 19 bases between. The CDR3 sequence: CASSRTFGVSDTQYF. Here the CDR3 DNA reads TGTGCCAGCTCCAGGACTTTCGGCGTCTCAGATACGCAGTATTTT.

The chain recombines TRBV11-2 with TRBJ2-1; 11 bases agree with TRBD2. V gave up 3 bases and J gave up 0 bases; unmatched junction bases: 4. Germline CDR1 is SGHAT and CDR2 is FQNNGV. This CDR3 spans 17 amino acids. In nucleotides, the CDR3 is TGTGCCAGCAGCTTTAGACTAGCGGGGTCCTCCTACAATGAGCAGTTCTTC. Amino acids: CASSFRLAGSSYNEQFF.

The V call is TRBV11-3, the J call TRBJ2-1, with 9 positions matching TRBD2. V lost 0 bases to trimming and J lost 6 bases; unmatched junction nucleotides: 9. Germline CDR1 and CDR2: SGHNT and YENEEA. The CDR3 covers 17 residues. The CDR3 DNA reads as TGTGCCAGCAGCTTAGATAGTCCAGCGGGAGGTGGCAATGAGCAGTTCTTC. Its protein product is CASSLDSPAGGGNEQFF.

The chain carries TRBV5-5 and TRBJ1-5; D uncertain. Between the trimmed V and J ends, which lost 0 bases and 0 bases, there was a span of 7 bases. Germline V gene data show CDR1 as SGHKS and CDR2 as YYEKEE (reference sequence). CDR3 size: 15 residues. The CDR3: CASSLGRISNQPQHF. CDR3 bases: TGTGCCAGCAGCTTGGGCAGAATTAGCAATCAGCCCCAGCATTTT.

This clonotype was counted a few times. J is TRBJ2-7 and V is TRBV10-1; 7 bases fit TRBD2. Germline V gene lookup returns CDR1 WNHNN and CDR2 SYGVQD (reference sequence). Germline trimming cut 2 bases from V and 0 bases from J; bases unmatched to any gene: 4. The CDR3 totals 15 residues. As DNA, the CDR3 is TGCGCCAGCAGTGAGATGCGGGGGAGCTCCTACGAGCAGTACTTC. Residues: CASSEMRGSSYEQYF.

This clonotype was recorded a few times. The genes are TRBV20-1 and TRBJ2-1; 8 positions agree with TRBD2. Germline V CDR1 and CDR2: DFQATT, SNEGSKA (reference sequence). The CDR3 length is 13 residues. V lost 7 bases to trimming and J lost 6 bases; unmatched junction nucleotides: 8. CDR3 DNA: TGCAGTGGAAGGACTAGCTTAATCAATGAGCAGTTCTTC. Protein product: CSGRTSLINEQFF.

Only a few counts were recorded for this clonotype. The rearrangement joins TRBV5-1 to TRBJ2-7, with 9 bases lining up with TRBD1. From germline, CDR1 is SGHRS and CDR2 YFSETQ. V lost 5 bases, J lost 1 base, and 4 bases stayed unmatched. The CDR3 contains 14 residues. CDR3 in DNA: TGCGCCAGCAGACCCGGGACAGGGTCCTACGAGCAGTACTTC. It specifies CASRPGTGSYEQYF.

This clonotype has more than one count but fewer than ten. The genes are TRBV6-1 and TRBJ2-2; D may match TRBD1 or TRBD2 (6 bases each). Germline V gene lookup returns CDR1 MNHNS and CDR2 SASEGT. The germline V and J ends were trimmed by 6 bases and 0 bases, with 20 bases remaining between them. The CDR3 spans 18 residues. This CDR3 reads CASRRTQGTLSNTGELFF. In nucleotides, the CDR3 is TGTGCCAGCAGACGTACCCAGGGGACTCTTTCGAACACCGGGGAGCTGTTTTTT.

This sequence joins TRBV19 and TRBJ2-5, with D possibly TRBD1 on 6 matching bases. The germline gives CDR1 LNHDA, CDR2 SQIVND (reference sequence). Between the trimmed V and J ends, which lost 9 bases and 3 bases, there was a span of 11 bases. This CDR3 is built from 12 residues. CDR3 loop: CARSYREETQYF. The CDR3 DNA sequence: TGTGCCAGATCATACAGGGAAGAGACCCAGTACTTC.

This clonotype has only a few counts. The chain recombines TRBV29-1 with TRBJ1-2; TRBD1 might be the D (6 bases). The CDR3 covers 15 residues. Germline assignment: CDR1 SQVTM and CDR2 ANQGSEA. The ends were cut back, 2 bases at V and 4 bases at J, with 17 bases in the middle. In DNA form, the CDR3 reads TGCAGCGTTGAATTCAGGGCAGGGGAGCCCTATGGCTACACCTTC. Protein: CSVEFRAGEPYGYTF.

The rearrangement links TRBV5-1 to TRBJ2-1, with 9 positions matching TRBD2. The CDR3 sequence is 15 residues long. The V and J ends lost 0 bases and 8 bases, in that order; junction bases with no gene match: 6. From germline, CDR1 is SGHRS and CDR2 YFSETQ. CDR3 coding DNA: TGCGCCAGCAGCTTGGGCGGGAGGGCCACCGATGAGCAGTTCTTC. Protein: CASSLGGRATDEQFF.

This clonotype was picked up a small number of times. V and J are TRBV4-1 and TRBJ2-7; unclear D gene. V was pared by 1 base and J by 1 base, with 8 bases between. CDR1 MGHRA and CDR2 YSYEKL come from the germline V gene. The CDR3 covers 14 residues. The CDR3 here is CASSQGLSSYEQYF. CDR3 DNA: TGCGCCAGCAGCCAAGGGCTGTCTTCCTACGAGCAGTACTTC.

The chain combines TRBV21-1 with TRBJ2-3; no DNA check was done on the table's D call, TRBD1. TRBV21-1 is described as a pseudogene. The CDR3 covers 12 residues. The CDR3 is CAIRQGLDTQYF. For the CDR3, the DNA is TGTGCCATCCGACAGGGGCTGGATACGCAGTATTTT.